This TCR beta chain was sequenced for a study of PD-L1 blockade in urothelial cancer. Study details: The patients' atezolizumab therapy, 1,200 mg intravenously every 3 weeks, started in the mid-2010s. Analyses used blood from 3 weeks (second dose) and 6 weeks after treatment start.

Time point of the sample: peripheral blood 6 weeks after treatment start. The CDR3 has 14 amino acids. Data came from immunoSEQ multiplex PCR; TCRdb stores just in-frame clones and leaves some out. There are approximately 28,000 clones in the sample; around four fifths occur only once, and 2.5% to 3% lies in the top ten. The sample here was PBMCs, taken around atezolizumab (anti-PD-L1) treatment. The source is a man in his sixties or seventies with urothelial cancer. This chain joins TRBV21-1 and TRBJ2-5; whether TRBD2, the table's D call, matches the DNA was not checked. TRBV21-1 is designated a pseudogene. The CDR3 protein is CASTRLPAQETQYF. CDR3 coding DNA: TGTGCCAGCACCAGACTCCCTGCCCAAGAGACCCAGTACTTC.